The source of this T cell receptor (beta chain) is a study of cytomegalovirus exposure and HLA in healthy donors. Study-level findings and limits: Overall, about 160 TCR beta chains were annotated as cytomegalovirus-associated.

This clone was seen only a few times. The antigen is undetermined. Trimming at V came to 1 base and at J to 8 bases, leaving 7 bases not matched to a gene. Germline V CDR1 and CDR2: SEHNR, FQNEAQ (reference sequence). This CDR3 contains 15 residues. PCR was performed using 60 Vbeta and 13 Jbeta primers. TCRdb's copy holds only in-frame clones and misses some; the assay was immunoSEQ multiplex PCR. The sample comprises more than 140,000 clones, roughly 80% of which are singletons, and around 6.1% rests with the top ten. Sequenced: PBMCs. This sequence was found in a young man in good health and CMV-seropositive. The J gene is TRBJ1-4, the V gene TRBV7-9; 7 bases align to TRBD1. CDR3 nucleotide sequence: TGTGCCAGCAGCTTAGGGGACAGCTCTGTCGAAAAACTGTTTTTT. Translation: CASSLGDSSVEKLFF.